These T cell receptor beta chains were read from a single sample in a study of blood T cells in healthy people across ages. Via MiXCR, TCRdb re-called the 5' RACE reads, giving one row per CDR3 protein. The sample consists of roughly 700,000 distinct CDR3 sequences, about half of them appearing once. Sequencing used blood. The receptors come from a woman aged 55-70 years in good health. CDR3s leave out the opening cysteine and the closing phenylalanine or tryptophan.

CDR3: ASSFGSYEQY; J: TRBJ2-7; V: TRBV12-3/TRBV12-4
CDR3: ASSPEGQGRQETQY; J: TRBJ2-5; V: TRBV28
CDR3: SGDHQETQY; J: TRBJ2-5; V: TRBV20-1
CDR3: ASSVARTPYEQY; J: TRBJ2-7; V: TRBV9
CDR3: ASSQGTSGESSYNEQF; J: TRBJ2-1; V: TRBV4-3
CDR3: ASSPREKVYEQY; J: .; V: TRBV18
CDR3: ASSFQVTDTQY; J: TRBJ2-3; V: TRBV7-2
CDR3: SARDPLTSYEQY; J: TRBJ2-7; V: TRBV20-1
CDR3: ASSLKAGEGDTQY; J: TRBJ2-3; V: TRBV5-1
CDR3: SASGRGVSTDTQY; J: TRBJ2-3; V: TRBV20-1
CDR3: ATSSGELVSLGEKLF; J: TRBJ1-4; V: TRBV15
CDR3: ASSLRQGLFEQY; J: TRBJ2-7; V: TRBV28
CDR3: ASNRPNEKLF; J: TRBJ1-4; V: TRBV4-3
CDR3: ASRSSTGWANYGYT; J: TRBJ1-2; V: TRBV6-6
CDR3: ASSQGLPPPYNEQF; J: TRBJ2-1; V: TRBV4-3
CDR3: ASVPPAGGNTEAF; J: TRBJ1-1; V: TRBV12-5
CDR3: ASSLAPQTGGYT; J: TRBJ1-2; V: TRBV7-2
CDR3: ASSFDRGRYEQY; J: TRBJ2-7; V: TRBV7-2
CDR3: ASSPRASGSPGGYNEQY; J: TRBJ2-5; V: TRBV7-9
CDR3: SVRDTGSNEKLF; J: TRBJ1-4; V: TRBV29-1
CDR3: ASSLAMGTGKTNEKLF; J: TRBJ1-4; V: TRBV5-1
CDR3: SVSGYQSYEQY; J: TRBJ2-7; V: TRBV29-1
CDR3: SARGQPQH; J: TRBJ1-5; V: TRBV20-1
CDR3: ASSLVALFQETQY; J: TRBJ2-5; V: TRBV7-6
CDR3: ASSPGQGSYNEQY; J: .; V: TRBV5-1
CDR3: SARWTGHNSPLH; J: TRBJ1-6; V: TRBV20-1
CDR3: AWSVLSYEQY; J: TRBJ2-7; V: TRBV30
CDR3: AISERGDPTDTQY; J: TRBJ2-3; V: TRBV10-3
CDR3: ASSKRPQGYEQF; J: TRBJ2-1; V: TRBV7-2
CDR3: ASSPEGGSETQY; J: TRBJ2-5; V: TRBV9
CDR3: ASRDRVSGTPYEQY; J: TRBJ2-7; V: TRBV28
CDR3: ASSSGPISYEQY; J: TRBJ2-7; V: TRBV7-9
CDR3: ASSFLSSYNEQF; J: TRBJ2-1; V: TRBV28
CDR3: SGEGQLFTEAF; J: TRBJ1-1; V: TRBV29-1
CDR3: ASPDRGRRGNNEQF; J: TRBJ2-1; V: TRBV3-1
CDR3: ASSLAGTGRNNEQF; J: TRBJ2-1; V: TRBV7-2
CDR3: ASSLLNSYEQY; J: TRBJ2-7; V: TRBV7-9
CDR3: ASSLGGGGAGETQY; J: TRBJ2-5; V: TRBV28
CDR3: SADLPTGMTYEQY; J: TRBJ2-7; V: TRBV20-1
CDR3: ATGRMGDSPLH; J: TRBJ1-6; V: TRBV7-9
CDR3: STRKGQGGEQY; J: .; V: TRBV29-1
CDR3: ASSVYETSGAEQY; J: TRBJ2-7; V: TRBV9
CDR3: ASSSGAGAYGYT; J: TRBJ1-2; V: TRBV12-3/TRBV12-4
CDR3: AISSGSLGYGYT; J: TRBJ1-2; V: TRBV10-3
CDR3: ASSQGWASGTDTQY; J: TRBJ2-3; V: TRBV4-3
CDR3: ATSTGTEGYNEQF; J: TRBJ2-1; V: TRBV15
CDR3: ASSEVGRGNNEQF; J: TRBJ2-1; V: TRBV25-1
CDR3: SARDRGQGTLPNTEAF; J: TRBJ1-1; V: TRBV20-1
CDR3: ASSTGVQYEQY; J: TRBJ2-7; V: TRBV7-9
CDR3: ASLVGGDGYT; J: TRBJ1-2; V: TRBV28
CDR3: ASTNGGAYGYT; J: TRBJ1-2; V: TRBV14
CDR3: ASSAGRVSNEKLF; J: TRBJ1-4; V: TRBV11-2
CDR3: ASEGTGGLLQETQY; J: TRBJ2-5; V: TRBV25-1
CDR3: SGRGTDSYEQY; J: TRBJ2-7; V: TRBV29-1
CDR3: ASRVSGSRNEQY; J: TRBJ2-7; V: TRBV6-2/TRBV6-3